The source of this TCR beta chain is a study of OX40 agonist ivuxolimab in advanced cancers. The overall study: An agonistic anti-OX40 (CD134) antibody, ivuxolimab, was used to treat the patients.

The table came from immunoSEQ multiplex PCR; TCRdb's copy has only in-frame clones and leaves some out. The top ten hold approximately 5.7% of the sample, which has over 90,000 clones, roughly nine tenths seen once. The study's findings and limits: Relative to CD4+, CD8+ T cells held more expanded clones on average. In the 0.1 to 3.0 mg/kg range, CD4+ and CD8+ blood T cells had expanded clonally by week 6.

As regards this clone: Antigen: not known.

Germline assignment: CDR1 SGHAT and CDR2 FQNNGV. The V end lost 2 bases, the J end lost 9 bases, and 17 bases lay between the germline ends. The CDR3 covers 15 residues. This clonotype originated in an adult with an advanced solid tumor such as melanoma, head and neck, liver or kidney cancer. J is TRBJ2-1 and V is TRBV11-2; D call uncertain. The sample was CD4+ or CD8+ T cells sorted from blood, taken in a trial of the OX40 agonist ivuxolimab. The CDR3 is CASSLRLSQTTEQFF. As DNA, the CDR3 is TGTGCCAGCAGCTTAAGACTGTCCCAAACAACTGAGCAGTTCTTC.